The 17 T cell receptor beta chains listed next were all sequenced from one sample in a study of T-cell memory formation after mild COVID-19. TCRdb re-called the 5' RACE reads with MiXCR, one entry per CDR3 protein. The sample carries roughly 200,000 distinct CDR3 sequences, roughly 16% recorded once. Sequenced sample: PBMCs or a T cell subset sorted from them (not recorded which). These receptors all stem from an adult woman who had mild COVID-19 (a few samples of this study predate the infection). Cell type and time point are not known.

The CDR3 DNA sequence: TGCGCCAGCAGCTTAGGACAGGGAGGCACTGAAGCTTTCTTT. Encoded protein: CASSLGQGGTEAFF. The V and J genes are TRBV5-1 and TRBJ1-1; 8 positions match TRBD1. From germline, CDR1 is SGHRS and CDR2 YFSETQ. This CDR3 has 14 residues. V gave up 2 bases and J gave up 4 bases; unmatched junction bases: 4.

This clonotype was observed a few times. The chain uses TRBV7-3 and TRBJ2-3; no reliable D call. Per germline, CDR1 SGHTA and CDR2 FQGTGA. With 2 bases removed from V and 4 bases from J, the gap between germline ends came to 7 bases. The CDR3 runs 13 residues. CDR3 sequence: CASSLQGPDTQYF. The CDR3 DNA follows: TGTGCCAGCAGCTTACAAGGCCCAGATACGCAGTATTTT.

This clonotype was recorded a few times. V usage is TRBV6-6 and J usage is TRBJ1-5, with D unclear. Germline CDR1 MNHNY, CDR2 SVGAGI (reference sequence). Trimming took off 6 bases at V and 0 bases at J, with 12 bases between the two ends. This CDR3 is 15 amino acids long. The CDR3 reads CASRARSHSNQPQHF. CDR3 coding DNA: TGTGCCAGCAGGGCCAGGAGCCATAGCAATCAGCCCCAGCATTTT.

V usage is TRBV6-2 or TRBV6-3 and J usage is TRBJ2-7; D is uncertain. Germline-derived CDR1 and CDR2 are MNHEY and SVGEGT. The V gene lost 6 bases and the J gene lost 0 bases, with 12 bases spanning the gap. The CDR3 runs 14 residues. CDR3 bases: TGTGCCAGCAGACCTGACGTTAGCTCCTACGAGCAGTACTTC. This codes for CASRPDVSSYEQYF.

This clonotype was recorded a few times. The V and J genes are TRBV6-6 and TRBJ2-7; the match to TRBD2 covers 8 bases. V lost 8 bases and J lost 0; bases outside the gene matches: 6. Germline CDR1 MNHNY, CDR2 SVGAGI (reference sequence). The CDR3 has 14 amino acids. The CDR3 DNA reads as TGTGCCAGCCGGGGGGGCCTGAGCTCCTACGAGCAGTACTTC. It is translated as CASRGGLSSYEQYF.

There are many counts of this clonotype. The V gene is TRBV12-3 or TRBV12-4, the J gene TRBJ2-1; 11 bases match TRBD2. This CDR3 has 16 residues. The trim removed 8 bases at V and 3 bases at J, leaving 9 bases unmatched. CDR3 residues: CASGIKTSGSYNEQFF. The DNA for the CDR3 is TGTGCCAGCGGAATTAAAACTAGCGGGAGCTACAATGAGCAGTTCTTC.

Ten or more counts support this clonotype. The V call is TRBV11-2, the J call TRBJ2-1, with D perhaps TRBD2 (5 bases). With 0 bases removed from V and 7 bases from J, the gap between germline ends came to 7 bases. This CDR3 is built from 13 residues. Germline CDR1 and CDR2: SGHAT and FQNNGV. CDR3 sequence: CASSLDPGNEQFF. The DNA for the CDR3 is TGTGCCAGCAGCTTAGATCCGGGGAATGAGCAGTTCTTC.

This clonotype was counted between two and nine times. The CDR3 protein is CASSLGGGPSTDTQYF. CDR3 DNA: TGCGCCAGCAGCTTGGGCGGGGGCCCTAGCACAGATACGCAGTATTTT. The chain combines TRBV5-1 with TRBJ2-3; a possible D gene is TRBD2 (7 bases). Per germline, CDR1 SGHRS and CDR2 YFSETQ. CDR3 size: 16 residues. V was shortened by 0 bases and J by 0 bases, with 11 bases between the two germline ends. The whole variable domain, remainder taken from reference TRBV5-1 and TRBJ2-3, is KAGVTQTPRYLIKTRGQQVTLSCSPISGHRSVSWYQQTPGQGLQFLFEYFSETQRNKGNFPGRFSGRQFSNSRSEMNVSTLELGDSALYLCASSLGGGPSTDTQYFGPGTRLTVL.

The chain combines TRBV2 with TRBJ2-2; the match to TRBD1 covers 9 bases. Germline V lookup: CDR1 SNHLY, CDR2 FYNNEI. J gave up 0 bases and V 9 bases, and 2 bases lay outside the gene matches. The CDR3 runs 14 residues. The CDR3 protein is CARTGGSNTGELFF. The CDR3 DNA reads TGTGCCAGGACAGGGGGATCGAACACCGGGGAGCTGTTTTTT.

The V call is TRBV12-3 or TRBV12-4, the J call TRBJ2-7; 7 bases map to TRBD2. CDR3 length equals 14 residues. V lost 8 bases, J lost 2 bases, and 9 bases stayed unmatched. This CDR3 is CASGLRGTTYEQYF. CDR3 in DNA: TGTGCCAGCGGATTGCGGGGGACTACCTACGAGCAGTACTTC.

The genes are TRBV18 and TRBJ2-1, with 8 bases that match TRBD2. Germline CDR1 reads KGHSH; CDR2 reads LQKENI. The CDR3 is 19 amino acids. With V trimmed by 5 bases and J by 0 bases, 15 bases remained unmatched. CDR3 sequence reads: CASSTTVMGGGRSYNEQFF. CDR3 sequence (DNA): TGTGCCAGCTCAACCACCGTCATGGGCGGGGGGCGCTCCTACAATGAGCAGTTCTTC.

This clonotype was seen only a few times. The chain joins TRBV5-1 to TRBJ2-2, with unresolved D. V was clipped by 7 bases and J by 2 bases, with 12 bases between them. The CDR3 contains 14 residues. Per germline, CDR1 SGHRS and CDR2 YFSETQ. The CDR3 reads CASLAEYNTGELFF. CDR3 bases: TGCGCCAGCCTCGCAGAATATAACACCGGGGAGCTGTTTTTT.

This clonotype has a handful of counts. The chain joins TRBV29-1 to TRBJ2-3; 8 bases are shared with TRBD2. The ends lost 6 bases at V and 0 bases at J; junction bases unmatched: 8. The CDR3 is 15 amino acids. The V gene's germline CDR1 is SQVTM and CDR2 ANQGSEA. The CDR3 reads CSVDPTSGSTDTQYF. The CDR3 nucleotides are TGCAGCGTGGACCCAACTAGCGGAAGCACAGATACGCAGTATTTT.

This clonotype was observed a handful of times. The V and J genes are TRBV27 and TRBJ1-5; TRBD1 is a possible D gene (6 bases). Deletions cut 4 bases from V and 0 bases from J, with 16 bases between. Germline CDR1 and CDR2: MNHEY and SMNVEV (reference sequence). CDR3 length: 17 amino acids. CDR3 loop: CASSSPSRGGSNQPQHF. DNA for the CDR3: TGTGCCAGCAGTTCCCCCTCCAGGGGTGGTAGCAATCAGCCCCAGCATTTT.

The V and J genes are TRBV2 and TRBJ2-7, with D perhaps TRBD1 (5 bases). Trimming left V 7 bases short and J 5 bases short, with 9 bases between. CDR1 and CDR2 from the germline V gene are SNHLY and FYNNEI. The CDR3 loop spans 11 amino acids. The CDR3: CASTGLNEQYF. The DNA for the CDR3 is TGTGCCAGCACAGGGCTGAACGAGCAGTACTTC.

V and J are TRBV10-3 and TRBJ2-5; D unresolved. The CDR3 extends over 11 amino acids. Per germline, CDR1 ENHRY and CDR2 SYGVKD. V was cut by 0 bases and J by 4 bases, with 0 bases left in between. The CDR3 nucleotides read TGTGCCATCAGTGAGTCAGAGACCCAGTACTTC. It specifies CAISESETQYF.

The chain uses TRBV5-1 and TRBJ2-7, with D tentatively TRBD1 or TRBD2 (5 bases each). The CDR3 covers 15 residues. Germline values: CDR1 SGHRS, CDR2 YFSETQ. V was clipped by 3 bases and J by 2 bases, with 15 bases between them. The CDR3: CASSWDPGSAYEQYF. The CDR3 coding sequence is TGCGCCAGCAGCTGGGATCCAGGGAGCGCCTACGAGCAGTACTTC.